The 21 T cell receptor beta chains below were found in one sample sequenced in a study of cytomegalovirus exposure and HLA in healthy donors. The PCR employed 60 Vbeta primers together with 13 Jbeta primers. Measured with immunoSEQ multiplex PCR; TCRdb has only the in-frame clones, and not every one. The repertoire holds 150,000 to 200,000 clones, with under 80% as singletons. Sample: PBMCs. The receptors here all came from a woman aged 45-65 years in good health and CMV-seropositive.

This clone was observed a handful of times. In nucleotides, the CDR3 is TGTGCCACCAGCAGAGATCCACGGGGGCAAGAGACCCAGTACTTC. This sequence encodes CATSRDPRGQETQYF. The chain is built from TRBV15 and TRBJ2-5, with D perhaps matching TRBD2 (6 bases). Per the germline V gene, CDR1 is LNHNV and CDR2 is YYDKDF (reference sequence). Trimming took 0 bases from V and 2 from J, leaving 10 bases between them. This CDR3 has 15 residues.

V is TRBV10-3 and J is TRBJ1-1; maybe TRBD1 (5 bases). Trimming cost V 0 bases and J 8 bases, with 7 bases left between them. Germline CDR1 reads ENHRY; CDR2 reads SYGVKD. This CDR3 is built from 12 residues. CDR3 coding DNA: TGTGCCATCAGTGAGTCCCAGGGAGAAGCTTTCTTT. It specifies CAISESQGEAFF.

CDR3 nucleotide sequence: TGTGCCAGCACGGCTGGGCGGGGGCTCCAAGAGACCCAGTACTTC. Residues: CASTAGRGLQETQYF. The V gene is TRBV9, the J gene TRBJ2-5; a possible D gene is TRBD2 (7 bases). The V gene lost 6 bases and the J gene lost 1 base, with 16 bases spanning the gap. The CDR3 is 15 amino acids. Germline CDR1 is SGDLS and CDR2 is YYNGEE.

The chain has TRBV18 and TRBJ1-4; 10 bases fit TRBD1. J gave up 8 bases and V 3 bases, and 6 bases lay outside the gene matches. The CDR3 spans 15 residues. The germline V gene encodes CDR1 KGHSH and CDR2 LQKENI. The CDR3 bases are TGTGCCAGCTCACCTGGGACAGGGGCTGTGGAAAAACTGTTTTTT. This gives the protein CASSPGTGAVEKLFF.

This sequence joins TRBV6-5 and TRBJ2-1; D is undetermined. The CDR3 is 15 residues long. V lost 0 bases to trimming and J lost 9 bases, with 15 bases between them. Germline CDR1 reads MNHEY; CDR2 reads SVGAGI. CDR3 nucleotides: TGTGCCAGCAGTTACTCGACTCAAGCTATAGGTGAGCAGTTCTTC. Its translation: CASSYSTQAIGEQFF.

The V call is TRBV7-9, the J call TRBJ2-7; D is possibly TRBD1 (6 bases). The V and J ends lost 7 bases and 6 bases respectively, with 16 bases between them. The CDR3 loop spans 13 amino acids. Germline CDR1 is SEHNR and CDR2 is FQNEAQ (reference sequence). The CDR3 DNA reads TGTGCCAGCAATGAGGGGGTAGGTAGCGAGCAGTACTTC. Amino acid sequence: CASNEGVGSEQYF.

In its sample, this clone was seen once. This chain links TRBV27 with TRBJ2-4, with no clear D. Trimming left V 0 bases short and J 0 bases short, with 6 bases between. Germline lookup yields CDR1 MNHEY and CDR2 SMNVEV (reference sequence). This CDR3 is 15 amino acids long. The DNA for the CDR3 is TGTGCCAGCAGTTTATCCGGGTTAGCCAAAAACATTCAGTACTTC. It specifies CASSLSGLAKNIQYF.

This rearrangement joins TRBV4-1 to TRBJ2-3, with 11 positions matching TRBD2. Unmatched junction bases numbered 10, after V lost 6 bases and J lost 5 bases. CDR1 and CDR2 from the germline V gene are MGHRA and YSYEKL. The CDR3 loop spans 16 amino acids. CDR3 in DNA: TGCGCCAGCAGTTTAGAGGTACTAGCGGGGGAAGATACGCAGTATTTT. It encodes CASSLEVLAGEDTQYF.

The chain employs TRBV7-9 and TRBJ2-7; D gene uncertain. V gave up 7 bases and J gave up 7 bases, with 11 bases separating them. The germline V gene encodes CDR1 SEHNR and CDR2 FQNEAQ (reference sequence). The CDR3 is 11 amino acids. The CDR3 nucleotides read TGTGCCAGCACGATACCACGGGAGCAGTACTTC. Translating it yields CASTIPREQYF.

Concerning this clone: Within the sample, other DNA sequences also encode this same CDR3. V usage is TRBV5-1 and J usage is TRBJ2-5; 10 bases are a match to TRBD2. Germline assignment: CDR1 SGHRS and CDR2 YFSETQ. The length of the CDR3 is 16 residues. V gave up 0 bases and J gave up 5 bases; unmatched junction bases: 7. The CDR3 DNA sequence: TGCGCCAGCAGCTTGGCCGGGCTAGCGGGGGAGGAGACCCAGTACTTC. Translated: CASSLAGLAGEETQYF.

V usage is TRBV9 and J usage is TRBJ1-2; 7 nucleotides line up with TRBD1. Germline loops: CDR1 SGDLS, CDR2 YYNGEE. The CDR3 sequence is 14 residues long. J lost 5 bases, V lost 2 bases, and 6 bases had no gene match. CDR3 nucleotides: TGTGCCAGCAGCGTCGGGACAGACCTGTATGGCTACACCTTC. This encodes CASSVGTDLYGYTF.

The V and J genes are TRBV5-1 and TRBJ2-5; TRBD2 agrees at 14 bases. CDR1 and CDR2 from the germline V gene are SGHRS and YFSETQ. The CDR3 extends over 16 amino acids. Trimming removed 4 bases from V and 5 bases from J; junction bases left unmatched: 7. The DNA for the CDR3 is TGCGCCAGCAGCCCGACTAGCGGGGGGGCCTGGGAGACCCAGTACTTC. Amino acid sequence: CASSPTSGGAWETQYF.

The V gene is TRBV5-1, the J gene TRBJ2-3; D gene ambiguous. Germline loops: CDR1 SGHRS, CDR2 YFSETQ. CDR3 length: 13 residues. Deletions cut 7 bases from V and 0 bases from J, with 9 bases between. CDR3 loop: CASASTSTDTQYF. In DNA form, the CDR3 reads TGCGCCAGCGCATCAACTAGCACAGATACGCAGTATTTT.

The V and J genes are TRBV5-1 and TRBJ1-1, with unresolved D. V dropped 0 bases and J dropped 3 bases, with 9 bases sitting between them. This CDR3 contains 14 residues. The germline CDR1 and CDR2 sequences are SGHRS and YFSETQ. CDR3 in amino acids: CASSLGRLDTEAFF. The CDR3 DNA is TGCGCCAGCAGCTTGGGGAGGTTGGACACTGAAGCTTTCTTT. Filled out from reference TRBV5-1 and TRBJ1-1, the complete variable domain reads KAGVTQTPRYLIKTRGQQVTLSCSPISGHRSVSWYQQTPGQGLQFLFEYFSETQRNKGNFPGRFSGRQFSNSRSEMNVSTLELGDSALYLCASSLGRLDTEAFFGQGTRLTVV.

Regarding this clone: This CDR3 is also generated by other DNA sequences in the sample. This rearrangement joins TRBV6-5 to TRBJ1-4; 8 bases agree with TRBD1. Trimming cost V 0 bases and J 8 bases; bases outside gene matches: 5. CDR3 size: 15 residues. Germline V gives CDR1 MNHEY, CDR2 SVGAGI. CDR3 amino acids: CASSYSPGGGEKLFF. Written as DNA, the CDR3 is TGTGCCAGCAGTTACTCGCCAGGGGGCGGAGAAAAACTGTTTTTT.

The chain is built from TRBV5-1 and TRBJ1-1; possibly TRBD1 for D (5 bases). V was cut by 2 bases and J by 0 bases, with 8 bases left in between. Germline CDR1 SGHRS, CDR2 YFSETQ. CDR3 length: 14 amino acids. The DNA of the CDR3 is TGCGCCAGCAGCTTTGACAGCATGAACACTGAAGCTTTCTTT. Translation: CASSFDSMNTEAFF. The variable domain in full, completed from reference TRBV5-1 and TRBJ1-1, reads KAGVTQTPRYLIKTRGQQVTLSCSPISGHRSVSWYQQTPGQGLQFLFEYFSETQRNKGNFPGRFSGRQFSNSRSEMNVSTLELGDSALYLCASSFDSMNTEAFFGQGTRLTVV.

J is TRBJ2-5 and V is TRBV19; 10 nucleotides line up with TRBD1. Germline V gene sequence: CDR1 LNHDA, CDR2 SQIVND (reference sequence). V shed 6 bases and J 3 bases; nucleotides not matched to a gene: 7. The CDR3 runs 15 residues. The CDR3 nucleotides are TGTGCCAGTAGGGACGGACAGGGGGGCAAAGAGACCCAGTACTTC. Residues: CASRDGQGGKETQYF.

This chain uses TRBV5-1 with TRBJ2-1, with D possibly matching TRBD1 (6 bases). Trimming shortened V by 3 bases and J by 6 bases, and 7 bases separated the two germline ends. The CDR3 is 12 residues long. The germline CDR1 and CDR2 sequences are SGHRS and YFSETQ. The CDR3: CASSSQGNEQFF. In DNA, the CDR3 is TGCGCCAGCAGCTCACAGGGCAATGAGCAGTTCTTC.

This chain connects TRBV7-3 to TRBJ1-2, with TRBD1 matching over 12 bases. The CDR3 has 17 amino acids. V lost 5 bases, J lost 8 bases, and 15 bases stayed unmatched. The germline gives CDR1 SGHTA, CDR2 FQGTGA. This CDR3 reads CASSPAGQGAFKRGYTF. The CDR3 coding sequence is TGTGCCAGCAGCCCGGCGGGACAGGGGGCGTTTAAGAGAGGCTACACCTTC.

This sequence joins TRBV6-6 and TRBJ2-5, with 10 positions matching TRBD2. After removal of 7 bases from V and 2 bases from J, the junction contained 4 bases not matched to a gene. The germline CDR1 and CDR2 sequences are MNHNY and SVGAGI (reference sequence). The CDR3 sequence is 14 residues long. The CDR3, as DNA: TGTGCCAGCAATCCTAGCGGGGGACAAGAGACCCAGTACTTC. This codes for CASNPSGGQETQYF.

This clone was picked up a small number of times. The rearrangement links TRBV7-9 to TRBJ1-3; D is perhaps TRBD1 (6 bases). Germline V gene data show CDR1 as SEHNR and CDR2 as FQNEAQ (reference sequence). Trimming stripped 6 bases from V and 0 bases from J, with 12 bases between. The CDR3 extends over 15 amino acids. CDR3 sequence (DNA): TGTGCCAGCAGAGGCAGGGGTCCCTCTGGAAACACCATATATTTT. Amino acid sequence: CASRGRGPSGNTIYF.